Presented here are 27 T cell receptor beta chains from one specimen sequenced in a study of T-cell reconstitution after alpha-beta-depleted transplantation in children. Unique molecular identifiers were incorporated when the TCRbeta library was constructed. TCRdb processed the PCR reads anew with MiXCR; each CDR3 protein has one entry. Of hundreds of thousands of distinct CDR3 sequences listed, about an eighth are singletons. The sample in question was PBMCs, obtained before TCRalphabeta/CD19-depleted stem cell transplant. The receptor set was obtained from a girl aged 2 to 10 with congenital amegakaryocytic thrombocytopenia, due to receive a stem cell transplant.

Only a few counts were recorded for this clonotype. The gene calls are TRBV5-5 and TRBJ1-4; unclear D gene. V was trimmed by 0 bases and J by 7 bases, leaving 4 bases between them. The germline CDR1 and CDR2 sequences are SGHKS and YYEKEE (reference sequence). The CDR3 length is 12 residues. The CDR3 protein is CASSLDFEKLFF. DNA of the CDR3: TGTGCCAGCAGCTTGGATTTTGAAAAACTGTTTTTT.

About this clonotype itself: Mismatch with germline at one junction end may stem from a read error. The genes are TRBV20-1 and TRBJ2-1; 7 bases are shared with TRBD2. This CDR3 has 18 residues. From germline, CDR1 is DFQATT and CDR2 SNEGSKA (reference sequence). CDR3 protein: CSARGTTGGSYRYNEQLF. The CDR3 region has the DNA TGCAGTGCTAGAGGTACAACGGGAGGTTCCTATAGATACAATGAGCAGCTCTTC.

This clonotype was picked up many times. V gene TRBV29-1 combines with J gene TRBJ2-1, with D possibly TRBD2 on 5 matching bases. V was trimmed by 6 bases and J by 9 bases, leaving 18 bases between them. The CDR3 runs to 13 residues. Germline V lookup: CDR1 SQVTM, CDR2 ANQGSEA. CDR3 DNA: TGCAGCGTCCTCCAACTAGTTGACGCTGAGCAGTTCTTC. Encoded protein: CSVLQLVDAEQFF.

This clonotype came up many times. The J gene is TRBJ2-2, the V gene TRBV29-1; TRBD1 agrees at 9 bases. This CDR3 region has 13 residues. CDR1 and CDR2 (germline): SQVTM, ANQGSEA. Trimming took 7 bases from V and 2 from J; bases not matched to a gene: 2. The CDR3 sequence is CSATGGNTGELFF. The CDR3 DNA reads TGCAGCGCAACAGGGGGCAACACCGGGGAGCTGTTTTTT.

At least ten counts were recorded for this clonotype. This chain uses TRBV29-1 with TRBJ1-1; D is ambiguous. The CDR3 covers 12 residues. V lost 8 bases and J lost 1, with 11 bases in between. The germline V gene has CDR1 SQVTM and CDR2 ANQGSEA. The CDR3: CSTGNQNTEAFF. CDR3 nucleotide sequence: TGCAGCACGGGGAACCAGAACACTGAAGCTTTCTTT.

This clonotype was observed at least ten times. The gene calls are TRBV20-1 and TRBJ1-5; a weak D match, TRBD1 (6 bases). CDR1 is DFQATT and CDR2 is SNEGSKA in the germline V gene (reference sequence). This CDR3 has 16 residues. V was shortened by 1 base and J by 4 bases, with 17 bases between the two germline ends. CDR3 loop: CSARGLLVRGNQPQHF. CDR3 nucleotide sequence: TGCAGTGCTAGAGGCTTGCTTGTAAGGGGGAATCAGCCCCAGCATTTT.

The chain's CDR3 is CASSLEPGLASKNIQYF. The DNA for the CDR3 is TGCGCCAGCAGCTTGGAACCGGGACTAGCGTCCAAAAACATTCAGTACTTC. The chain combines TRBV5-1 with TRBJ2-4, with 10 bases that match TRBD2. The CDR3 runs 17 residues. The J segment lost 2 bases and the V segment lost 0 bases, leaving 5 bases of the junction unmatched. In germline, CDR1 is SGHRS, CDR2 YFSETQ. Looking up the rest from reference TRBV5-1 and TRBJ2-4 gives the full variable domain: KAGVTQTPRYLIKTRGQQVTLSCSPISGHRSVSWYQQTPGQGLQFLFEYFSETQRNKGNFPGRFSGRQFSNSRSEMNVSTLELGDSALYLCASSLEPGLASKNIQYFGAGTRLSVL.

The V and J genes are TRBV5-1 and TRBJ2-1, with TRBD2 matching over 10 bases. V was pared by 4 bases and J by 3 bases, with 4 bases of the junction left unmatched. CDR1 and CDR2 from the germline V gene are SGHRS and YFSETQ. The CDR3 is 15 residues long. CDR3 bases: TGCGCCAGCAGCCTAGCGGGAGTTTACTACAATGAGCAGTTCTTC. Protein sequence: CASSLAGVYYNEQFF.

This clonotype was recorded many times. CDR3 DNA sequence: TGTGCCATCAGGGGGACACGGAACACTGAAGCTTTCTTT. This codes for CAIRGTRNTEAFF. The V gene is TRBV10-3, the J gene TRBJ1-1; possible D gene TRBD1, 6 bases. Germline CDR1 is ENHRY and CDR2 is SYGVKD. The CDR3 runs to 13 residues. V was cut by 6 bases and J by 1 base, with 9 bases left in between.

This clonotype was recorded at least ten times. The CDR3 DNA is TGTGCCAGCAGCTTACCGAACAGGAATGAGCAGTTCTTC. It is translated as CASSLPNRNEQFF. This chain uses TRBV5-6 with TRBJ2-1, with D possibly being TRBD1 (5 bases). V gave up 2 bases and J gave up 7 bases, with 10 bases separating them. The CDR3 is 13 residues long. The germline gives CDR1 SGHDT, CDR2 YYEEEE.

Only a few counts were recorded for this clonotype. The V and J genes are TRBV4-1 and TRBJ2-2; D is unresolved. Per the germline V gene, CDR1 is MGHRA and CDR2 is YSYEKL. V shed 1 base and J shed 7 bases, with 4 bases lying between them. The CDR3 covers 12 residues. This CDR3 reads CASSQVSGELFF. The CDR3, as DNA: TGCGCCAGCAGCCAAGTCAGCGGGGAGCTGTTTTTT.

This clonotype is a singleton in its sample. A read error is possible here, since a much larger clone lies one base away. The CDR3 loop is CASSRQESNLPQHF. In DNA, the CDR3 is TGTGCCAGCAGCCGACAGGAAAGCAATCTGCCCCAGCATTTT. The chain links TRBV12-3 or TRBV12-4 to TRBJ1-5; perhaps TRBD1 as D (6 bases). The CDR3 has 14 residues.

In its sample, this clonotype was seen many times. V and J are TRBV10-2 and TRBJ2-1; the match to TRBD2 covers 9 bases. Germline V gives CDR1 WSHSY, CDR2 SAAADI. This CDR3 comprises 17 residues. With V trimmed by 6 bases and J by 6 bases, 15 bases remained unmatched. This CDR3 is CASSSPSGGRAFNEQFF. The CDR3 nucleotides read TGCGCCAGCAGCTCGCCTAGCGGCGGGAGGGCTTTCAATGAGCAGTTCTTC.

This sequence joins TRBV20-1 and TRBJ2-7, with 7 bases aligning to TRBD1. This CDR3 contains 13 residues. V lost 0 bases, J lost 3 bases, and 2 bases stayed unmatched. Germline V gene data show CDR1 as DFQATT and CDR2 as SNEGSKA (reference sequence). The CDR3 is CSARDGDSYEQYF. CDR3 nucleotide sequence: TGCAGTGCTAGAGACGGGGACAGCTACGAGCAGTACTTC.

This clonotype appeared a few times. The rearrangement links TRBV20-1 to TRBJ1-2; D gene unclear. Germline V lookup: CDR1 DFQATT, CDR2 SNEGSKA (reference sequence). The CDR3 consists of 10 residues. The germline V and J ends were trimmed by 0 bases and 8 bases, with 4 bases remaining between them. DNA for the CDR3: TGCAGTGCTAGAGAGGGAGGCTACACCTTC. This translates into CSAREGGYTF.

This clonotype has a count of ten or more. The rearrangement joins TRBV4-2 to TRBJ2-1, with D possibly TRBD2 on 6 matching bases. Trimming removed 3 bases from V and 9 bases from J, with 12 bases in between. CDR1 and CDR2 from the germline V gene are LGHNA and YNFKEQ. The CDR3 extends over 13 amino acids. CDR3 DNA sequence: TGTGCCAGCAGCCATCTACTAGCAGTTGAGCAGTTCTTC. It translates to CASSHLLAVEQFF.

This clonotype appeared many times. The J gene is TRBJ2-1, the V gene TRBV24-1, with TRBD2 identical over 7 bases. Germline lookup yields CDR1 KGHDR and CDR2 SFDVKD. This CDR3 has 16 amino acids. Trimming at V came to 2 bases and at J to 1 base, leaving 4 bases not matched to a gene. The CDR3 DNA sequence: TGTGCCACCAGTGATTCGAAGCGGGGATCCTACAATGAGCAGTTCTTC. It translates to CATSDSKRGSYNEQFF.

The chain carries TRBV7-2 and TRBJ2-3; 9 nucleotides match TRBD2. The V and J ends lost 3 bases and 0 bases, in that order; junction bases with no gene match: 4. The CDR3 is 16 amino acids. The germline gives CDR1 SGHTA, CDR2 FQGNSA. CDR3 amino acids: CASSFTSGHSTDTQYF. CDR3 bases: TGTGCCAGCAGCTTCACTAGCGGGCACAGCACAGATACGCAGTATTTT.

The table lists this clonotype with many counts. The V gene is TRBV20-1, the J gene TRBJ2-1, with D hard to call. The V end lost 0 bases, the J end lost 9 bases, and 9 bases lay between the germline ends. CDR1 and CDR2 (germline): DFQATT, SNEGSKA (reference sequence). There are 12 residues in the CDR3. CDR3 sequence: CSARDLGFEQFF. The DNA of the CDR3 is TGCAGTGCTAGAGATCTAGGTTTTGAGCAGTTCTTC.

The chain employs TRBV28 and TRBJ2-7; D possibly corresponds to TRBD2 (5 bases). V lost 6 bases and J lost 3, with 12 bases in between. The CDR3 runs 13 residues. Per germline, CDR1 MDHEN and CDR2 SYDVKM. In nucleotides, the CDR3 is TGTGCCAGCAGACCACTAGATTTCTACGAGCAGTACTTC. Translation gives CASRPLDFYEQYF.

This clonotype was found many times. The chain uses TRBV20-1 and TRBJ2-5; the D is unclear. CDR3 length equals 14 residues. CDR1 DFQATT and CDR2 SNEGSKA come from the germline V gene (reference sequence). Trimming cost V 6 bases and J 2 bases, with 16 bases left between them. Written as DNA, the CDR3 is TGCAGTGCCCGAGAATGGCGGCATCAAGAGACCCAGTACTTC. This gives the protein CSAREWRHQETQYF.

In this sample, this clonotype turned up many times. The rearrangement uses TRBV12-3 or TRBV12-4 and TRBJ2-1; D is tentatively TRBD1 or TRBD2 (5 bases each). This CDR3 comprises 14 residues. The V end was cut by 1 base, the J end by 6 bases, with 10 bases between. CDR3 residues: CASSLEGRGNEQFF. The DNA for the CDR3 is TGTGCCAGCAGTTTAGAGGGACGCGGCAATGAGCAGTTCTTC.

The chain employs TRBV5-1 and TRBJ1-1; D gene uncertain. The CDR3 extends over 13 amino acids. Germline lookup yields CDR1 SGHRS and CDR2 YFSETQ. V lost 4 bases and J 3 bases, leaving 10 bases between the germline ends. The CDR3 DNA reads TGCGCCAGCAGCACCGGCCGGGACACTGAAGCTTTCTTT. Its protein product is CASSTGRDTEAFF.

This clonotype was recorded a few times. This rearrangement joins TRBV29-1 to TRBJ2-1, with unresolved D. Trimming removed 4 bases from V and 5 bases from J, with 12 bases in between. Germline loops: CDR1 SQVTM, CDR2 ANQGSEA. The length of the CDR3 is 13 residues. This CDR3 reads CSVALLSNNEQFF. The CDR3 DNA reads TGCAGCGTTGCCTTATTGAGCAACAATGAGCAGTTCTTC.

This clonotype was seen ten or more times. The J gene is TRBJ1-2, the V gene TRBV29-1; D unresolved. Trimming cost V 1 base and J 6 bases, with 6 bases left between them. The V gene's germline CDR1 is SQVTM and CDR2 ANQGSEA. CDR3 length equals 11 residues. The CDR3 bases are TGCAGCGTTGAAGCCCAAGATGGCTACACCTTC. This gives the protein CSVEAQDGYTF.

This clonotype was seen at least ten times. A much larger clone differs from this one at a single base, so this may be a read error. The gene calls are TRBV5-1 and TRBJ1-1; 8 bases are a match to TRBD1. This CDR3 comprises 14 residues. The V gene end was trimmed by 0 bases and the J gene end by 5 bases; junction bases not matched to a gene: 3. Germline V gene lookup returns CDR1 SGHRS and CDR2 YFSETQ. CDR3 loop: CASSLGQGKTEAFF. For the CDR3, the DNA is TGCGCCAGCAGCTTGGGACAGGGGAAGACTGAAGCTTTCTTT.

The table lists this clonotype with a few counts. J is TRBJ2-5 and V is TRBV5-1; 8 nucleotides line up with TRBD1. Germline CDR1 and CDR2: SGHRS and YFSETQ. The CDR3 sequence is 15 residues long. The trim removed 2 bases at V and 5 bases at J, leaving 8 bases unmatched. The CDR3 spells CASSFFDRGRETQYF. Here the CDR3 DNA reads TGCGCCAGCAGCTTTTTTGACAGGGGTCGTGAGACCCAGTACTTC.